These 23 T cell receptor beta chains originate from one sample sequenced in a study of T-cell reconstitution after alpha-beta-depleted transplantation in children. For TCRbeta, the library was prepared with unique molecular identifiers. TCRdb reanalysed the PCR reads using MiXCR and keeps one entry per CDR3 protein. The sample records over 150,000 distinct CDR3 sequences, approximately 7% being singletons. The starting material was PBMCs, obtained before TCRalphabeta/CD19-depleted stem cell transplant. Receptors were obtained from a boy between 2 and 10 years old with acute lymphoblastic leukemia, due to receive a stem cell transplant.

About this clonotype itself: This may stem from a read error, because a much larger clone lies one nucleotide away. The CDR3 does not end in the conserved phenylalanine or tryptophan, so this is likely a read error. The genes are TRBV4-3 and TRBJ2-2; D is ambiguous. CDR3 size: 13 residues. V was clipped by 0 bases and J by 6 bases, with 5 bases between them. The germline CDR1 and CDR2 sequences are LGHNA and YSLEER. CDR3 in DNA: TGCGCCAGCAGCCAAGAGACTCCCGGGGAGCTGTTTGTT. It codes for CASSQETPGELFV.

The V and J genes are TRBV27 and TRBJ1-2; D may be TRBD1 (5 bases). CDR3 length: 18 residues. Germline V gives CDR1 MNHEY, CDR2 SMNVEV (reference sequence). With 1 base removed from V and 2 bases from J, the gap between germline ends came to 20 bases. The CDR3 loop reads CASSLFHWRGTANYGYTF. In nucleotides, the CDR3 is TGTGCCAGCAGTTTATTTCACTGGCGCGGGACGGCAAACTATGGCTACACCTTC.

This clonotype was recorded at least ten times. One junction end does not reproduce the germline sequence, and a read error may be involved. This sequence joins TRBV3-1 and TRBJ2-1; 9 positions match TRBD1. The CDR3 totals 14 residues. The germline gives CDR1 LGHDT, CDR2 YNNKEL (reference sequence). The CDR3 loop reads CASSRETGGGRVIF. CDR3 bases: TGTGCCAGCAGCCGAGAAACAGGGGGCGGTAGGGTAATCTTC.

The sample holds a few counts of this clonotype. The chain links TRBV28 to TRBJ2-3; D possibly matches TRBD1 or TRBD2 (6 bases each). Germline V gene sequence: CDR1 MDHEN, CDR2 SYDVKM. The CDR3 sequence is 15 residues long. The germline V and J ends were trimmed by 8 bases and 1 base, with 16 bases remaining between them. CDR3 loop: CASSGAGAGTDTQYF. Here the CDR3 DNA reads TGTGCCAGCTCGGGGGCCGGCGCCGGCACAGATACGCAGTATTTT.

This clonotype occurred a few times. The chain employs TRBV10-3 and TRBJ2-2, with 7 nucleotides matching TRBD2. Per the germline V gene, CDR1 is ENHRY and CDR2 is SYGVKD. With 7 bases clipped from V and 1 base from J, the junction kept 3 bases outside the gene matches. There are 14 residues in the CDR3. CDR3 region: CAITAGVNTGELFF. The CDR3 DNA is TGTGCCATCACTGCGGGGGTGAACACCGGGGAGCTGTTTTTT.

This clonotype showed up many times. The rearrangement links TRBV5-1 to TRBJ2-3; TRBD1 aligns across 7 bases. Germline CDR1 and CDR2: SGHRS and YFSETQ. V was clipped by 1 base and J by 2 bases; unmatched bases: 7. CDR3 length: 16 amino acids. CDR3 region: CASSLSRTGFTDTQYF. The CDR3 bases are TGCGCCAGCAGCTTGTCACGGACAGGATTCACAGATACGCAGTATTTT.

The chain has TRBV5-1 and TRBJ2-2; TRBD1 aligns across 12 bases. CDR3 length: 15 residues. Germline V gene data show CDR1 as SGHRS and CDR2 as YFSETQ. V lost 3 bases and J lost 5; bases outside the gene matches: 2. The CDR3 DNA is TGCGCCAGCAGCTGGGGACAGGGGGCTACCGGGGAGCTGTTTTTT. It codes for CASSWGQGATGELFF.

This clonotype has more than one count but fewer than ten. V usage is TRBV7-2 and J usage is TRBJ2-6; D is uncertain. Germline assignment: CDR1 SGHTA and CDR2 FQGNSA. V was pared by 3 bases and J by 1 base, with 13 bases between. The CDR3 extends over 17 amino acids. In nucleotides, the CDR3 is TGTGCCAGCAGCTTTCGCCCGAGCTTTTCTGGGGCCAACGTCCTGACTTTC. Translation: CASSFRPSFSGANVLTF. The full variable domain, in which reference TRBV7-2 and TRBJ2-6 provide the parts outside the CDR3, is GAGVSQSPSNKVTEKGKDVELRCDPISGHTALYWYRQSLGQGLEFLIYFQGNSAPDKSGLPSDRFSAERTGGSVSTLTIQRTQQEDSAVYLCASSFRPSFSGANVLTFGAGSRLTVL.

This clonotype was found many times. This chain uses TRBV2 with TRBJ2-1; D is uncertain. There are 13 residues in the CDR3. V was clipped by 2 bases and J by 2 bases, with 4 bases between them. Germline assignment: CDR1 SNHLY and CDR2 FYNNEI. The CDR3 here is CASSENPYNEQFF. The CDR3 coding sequence is TGTGCCAGCAGTGAAAATCCCTACAATGAGCAGTTCTTC. The variable domain in full, completed from reference TRBV2 and TRBJ2-1, reads EPEVTQTPSHQVTQMGQEVILRCVPISNHLYFYWYRQILGQKVEFLVSFYNNEISEKSEIFDDQFSVERPDGSNFTLKIRSTKLEDSAMYFCASSENPYNEQFFGPGTRLTVL.

This clonotype came up many times. The chain couples TRBV7-2 to TRBJ2-1, with D uncertain. This CDR3 region has 14 residues. CDR1 is SGHTA, CDR2 FQGNSA, per germline. Trimming stripped 3 bases from V and 0 bases from J, with 6 bases between. The CDR3 region is CASSLASSYNEQFF. The CDR3 nucleotides are TGTGCCAGCAGCTTGGCGAGCTCCTACAATGAGCAGTTCTTC.

This clonotype was counted at least ten times. This CDR3 reads CASSVVSRGRNTEAFF. CDR3 coding DNA: TGTGCCAGCAGCGTAGTTTCCCGGGGACGGAACACTGAAGCTTTCTTT. V is TRBV9 and J is TRBJ1-1, with D possibly TRBD1 on 5 matching bases. The V end lost 0 bases, the J end lost 1 base, and 13 bases lay between the germline ends. CDR3 length: 16 residues. CDR1 and CDR2 (germline): SGDLS, YYNGEE.

The table lists this clonotype with many counts. The gene calls are TRBV7-3 and TRBJ1-1; D is unclear. Between the trimmed V and J ends, which lost 2 bases and 4 bases, there was a span of 11 bases. The V gene's germline CDR1 is SGHTA and CDR2 FQGTGA. CDR3 length equals 14 residues. CDR3 sequence: CASSLSFGSTEAFF. The DNA for the CDR3 is TGTGCCAGCAGCTTATCCTTCGGCAGCACTGAAGCTTTCTTT.

At least ten counts were recorded for this clonotype. The DNA of the CDR3 is TGTGCCAGCAGCACTTCGGGACTAGCGGGATACACAGATACGCAGTATTTT. Translating it yields CASSTSGLAGYTDTQYF. The V gene is TRBV12-3 or TRBV12-4, the J gene TRBJ2-3; 13 bases line up with TRBD2. V was clipped by 6 bases and J by 2 bases; unmatched bases: 8. CDR3 length equals 17 residues.

This clonotype came up many times. V usage is TRBV5-8 and J usage is TRBJ2-5; perhaps TRBD2 as D (6 bases). V dropped 4 bases and J dropped 0 bases, with 16 bases sitting between them. Germline CDR1 reads SGHTS; CDR2 reads YDEGEE. This CDR3 has 16 residues. The chain's CDR3 is CASSLALAQYQETQYF. In DNA, the CDR3 is TGTGCCAGCAGCCTAGCACTAGCCCAGTACCAAGAGACCCAGTACTTC.

There are many counts of this clonotype. This chain links TRBV28 with TRBJ2-1; 13 bases agree with TRBD2. The germline CDR1 and CDR2 sequences are MDHEN and SYDVKM. V shed 7 bases and J 9 bases; nucleotides not matched to a gene: 9. The CDR3 totals 15 residues. CDR3 amino acids: CASTLGTSGIFEQFF. DNA of the CDR3: TGTGCCAGCACCCTCGGGACTAGCGGGATCTTTGAGCAGTTCTTC.

In this sample, this clonotype turned up many times. This chain links TRBV2 with TRBJ1-6; D is possibly TRBD1 (6 bases). The CDR3 runs 15 residues. Per the germline V gene, CDR1 is SNHLY and CDR2 is FYNNEI. V shed 2 bases and J shed 5 bases, with 10 bases lying between them. CDR3 amino acids: CASSEWGANNSPLHF. The CDR3 DNA sequence: TGTGCCAGCAGTGAATGGGGGGCTAATAATTCACCCCTCCACTTT.

This chain links TRBV6-5 with TRBJ2-1, with D perhaps TRBD2 (6 bases). Deletions cut 0 bases from V and 5 bases from J, with 11 bases between. CDR3 size: 15 residues. Germline values: CDR1 MNHEY, CDR2 SVGAGI. CDR3 in amino acids: CASSYSGLDHNEQFF. CDR3 DNA sequence: TGTGCCAGCAGTTACTCGGGACTGGACCACAATGAGCAGTTCTTC.

This clonotype was detected only once. The V call is TRBV3-1, the J call TRBJ2-6, with D unresolved. Trimming shortened V by 10 bases and J by 2 bases, and 15 bases separated the two germline ends. The CDR3 sequence is 15 residues long. CDR1 and CDR2 from the germline V gene are LGHDT and YNNKEL (reference sequence). CDR3 protein: CATTQDTTGANVLTF. In DNA form, the CDR3 reads TGTGCCACCACCCAAGACACCACTGGGGCCAACGTCCTGACTTTC.

This clonotype was observed at least ten times. The rearrangement joins TRBV5-1 to TRBJ2-7, with D perhaps given as TRBD1 or TRBD2 (5 bases each). The CDR3 spans 15 residues. The ends were cut back, 0 bases at V and 5 bases at J, with 15 bases in the middle. In germline, CDR1 is SGHRS, CDR2 YFSETQ. The CDR3 is CASSLGVGDLDEQYF. The CDR3 DNA follows: TGCGCCAGCAGCTTGGGGGTAGGGGACCTGGACGAGCAGTACTTC. The entire variable domain, with the rest obtained from reference TRBV5-1 and TRBJ2-7, is as follows: KAGVTQTPRYLIKTRGQQVTLSCSPISGHRSVSWYQQTPGQGLQFLFEYFSETQRNKGNFPGRFSGRQFSNSRSEMNVSTLELGDSALYLCASSLGVGDLDEQYFGPGTRLTVT.

This clonotype was seen ten or more times. The chain recombines TRBV25-1 with TRBJ1-1; tentative D call: TRBD1 (5 bases). Trimming cost V 3 bases and J 5 bases, with 16 bases left between them. The CDR3 is 15 amino acids. The germline V gene encodes CDR1 MGHDK and CDR2 SYGVNS. CDR3 residues: CASSETNRLGTEAFF. CDR3 sequence (DNA): TGTGCCAGCAGTGAGACAAACAGGCTGGGGACTGAAGCTTTCTTT. Based on the CDR3 plus reference TRBV25-1 and TRBJ1-1, the full variable domain is EADIYQTPRYLVIGTGKKITLECSQTMGHDKMYWYQQDPGMELHLIHYSYGVNSTEKGDLSSESTVSRIRTEHFPLTLESARPSHTSQYLCASSETNRLGTEAFFGQGTRLTVV.

This clonotype turned up a few times. The genes are TRBV15 and TRBJ1-1; the D gene is possibly TRBD1 (5 bases). Trimming pared 0 bases from V and 7 bases from J, leaving 15 bases between. This CDR3 is built from 15 residues. Germline V gene data show CDR1 as LNHNV and CDR2 as YYDKDF (reference sequence). The CDR3 is CATSRDRPGDDEAFF. The CDR3 DNA reads TGTGCCACCAGCAGAGATCGTCCCGGGGACGATGAAGCTTTCTTT.

In its sample, this clonotype was seen many times. CDR3 loop: CASSLRVATDEQYF. The CDR3 bases are TGTGCCAGCAGCTTGCGGGTAGCAACTGACGAGCAGTACTTC. This chain links TRBV11-2 with TRBJ2-7; TRBD2 is a possible D gene (5 bases). V gave up 3 bases and J gave up 5 bases, with 14 bases separating them. The CDR3 runs 14 residues. Germline V gene sequence: CDR1 SGHAT, CDR2 FQNNGV.

The J gene is TRBJ2-3, the V gene TRBV20-1; tentatively, D is TRBD1 (6 bases). Germline CDR1 DFQATT, CDR2 SNEGSKA (reference sequence). This CDR3 comprises 12 residues. DNA of the CDR3: TGCAGCAGGGGCGGTGGCACAGATACGCAGTATTTT. As protein: CSRGGGTDTQYF.